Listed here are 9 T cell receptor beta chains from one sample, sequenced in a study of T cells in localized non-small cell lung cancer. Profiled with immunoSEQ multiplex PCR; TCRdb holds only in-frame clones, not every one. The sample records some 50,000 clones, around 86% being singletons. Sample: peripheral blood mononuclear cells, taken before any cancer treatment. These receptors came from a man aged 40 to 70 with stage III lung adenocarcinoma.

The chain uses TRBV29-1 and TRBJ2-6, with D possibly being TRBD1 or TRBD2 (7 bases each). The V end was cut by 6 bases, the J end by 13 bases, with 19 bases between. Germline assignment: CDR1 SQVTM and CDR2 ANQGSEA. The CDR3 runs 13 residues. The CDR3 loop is CSVGGSRGGVLTF. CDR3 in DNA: TGCAGCGTCGGTGGGAGCAGGGGGGGAGTCCTGACTTTC.

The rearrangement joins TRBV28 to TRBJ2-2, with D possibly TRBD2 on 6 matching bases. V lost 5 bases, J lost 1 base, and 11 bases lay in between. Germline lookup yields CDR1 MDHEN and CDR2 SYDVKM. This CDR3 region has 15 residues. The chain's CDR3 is CASSLPGLNTGELFF. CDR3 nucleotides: TGTGCCAGCAGTCTTCCGGGACTGAACACCGGGGAGCTGTTTTTT. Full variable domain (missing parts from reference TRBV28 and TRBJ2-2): DVKVTQSSRYLVKRTGEKVFLECVQDMDHENMFWYRQDPGLGLRLIYFSYDVKMKEKGDIPEGYSVSREKKERFSLILESASTNQTSMYLCASSLPGLNTGELFFGEGSRLTVL.

The CDR3 here is CASSERGSGANVLTF. DNA for the CDR3: TGTGCCAGCAGTGAAAGGGGGTCTGGGGCCAACGTCCTGACTTTC. This chain links TRBV6-1 with TRBJ2-6; D is possibly TRBD1 (6 bases). Germline V gene data show CDR1 as MNHNS and CDR2 as SASEGT. Trimming took 2 bases from V and 1 from J, leaving 6 bases between them. The CDR3 is 15 amino acids.

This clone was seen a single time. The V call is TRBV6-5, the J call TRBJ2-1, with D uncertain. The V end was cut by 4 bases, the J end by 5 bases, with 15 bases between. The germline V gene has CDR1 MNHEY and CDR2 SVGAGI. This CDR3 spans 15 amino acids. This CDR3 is CASSSSGPFNNEQFF. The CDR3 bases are TGTGCCAGCAGTTCATCTGGGCCCTTCAACAATGAGCAGTTCTTC.

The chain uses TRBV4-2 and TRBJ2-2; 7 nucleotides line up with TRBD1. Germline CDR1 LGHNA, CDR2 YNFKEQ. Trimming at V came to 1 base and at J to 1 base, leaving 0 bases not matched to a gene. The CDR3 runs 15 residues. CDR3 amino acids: CASSQGQGNTGELFF. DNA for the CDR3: TGTGCCAGCAGCCAAGGACAGGGGAACACCGGGGAGCTGTTTTTT.

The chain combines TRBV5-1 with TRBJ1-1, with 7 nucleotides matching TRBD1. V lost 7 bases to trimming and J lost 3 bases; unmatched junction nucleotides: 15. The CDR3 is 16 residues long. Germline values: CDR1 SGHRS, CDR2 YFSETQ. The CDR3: CASSHISRGGYTEAFF. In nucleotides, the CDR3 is TGCGCCAGCTCACACATATCCCGAGGGGGCTACACTGAAGCTTTCTTT.

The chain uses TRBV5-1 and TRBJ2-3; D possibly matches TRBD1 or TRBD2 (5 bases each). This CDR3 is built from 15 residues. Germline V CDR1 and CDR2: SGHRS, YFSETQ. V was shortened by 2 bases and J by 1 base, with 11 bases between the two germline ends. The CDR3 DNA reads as TGCGCCAGCAGCTTAAACGGGGCCCGCACAGATACGCAGTATTTT. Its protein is CASSLNGARTDTQYF.

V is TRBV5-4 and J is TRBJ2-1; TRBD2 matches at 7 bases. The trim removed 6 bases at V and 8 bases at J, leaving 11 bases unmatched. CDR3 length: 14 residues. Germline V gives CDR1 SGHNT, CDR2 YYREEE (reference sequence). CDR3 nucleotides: TGTGCCAGCATAGCGTTGGGAGGGCCCGATGAGCAGTTCTTC. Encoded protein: CASIALGGPDEQFF.

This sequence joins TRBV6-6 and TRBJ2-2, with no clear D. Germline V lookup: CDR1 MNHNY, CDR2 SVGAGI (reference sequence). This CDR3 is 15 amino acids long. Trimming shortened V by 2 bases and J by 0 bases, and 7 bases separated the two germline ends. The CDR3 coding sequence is TGTGCCAGCAGTTACGAACAGCCGAACACCGGGGAGCTGTTTTTT. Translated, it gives CASSYEQPNTGELFF.